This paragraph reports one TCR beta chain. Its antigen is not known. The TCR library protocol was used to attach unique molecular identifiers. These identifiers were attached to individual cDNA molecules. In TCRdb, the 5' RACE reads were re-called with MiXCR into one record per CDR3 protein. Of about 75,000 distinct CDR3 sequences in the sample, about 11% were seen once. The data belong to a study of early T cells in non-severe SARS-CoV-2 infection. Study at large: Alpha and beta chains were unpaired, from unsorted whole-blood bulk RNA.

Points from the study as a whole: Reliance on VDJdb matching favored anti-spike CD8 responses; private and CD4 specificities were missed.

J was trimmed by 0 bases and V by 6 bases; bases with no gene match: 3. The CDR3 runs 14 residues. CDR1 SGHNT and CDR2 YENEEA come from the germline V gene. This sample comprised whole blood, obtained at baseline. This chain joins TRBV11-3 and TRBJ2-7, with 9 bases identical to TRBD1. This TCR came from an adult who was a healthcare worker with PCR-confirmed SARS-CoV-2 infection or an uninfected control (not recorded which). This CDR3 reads CASRLGQGSYEQYF. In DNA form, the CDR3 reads TGTGCCAGCAGATTGGGACAGGGCTCCTACGAGCAGTACTTC.